This T cell receptor beta chain was captured in a study of CD8+CD57+ T cells in acquired aplastic anemia. Turning to the study itself: Roughly 3.1 ug was the average amount of DNA from sorted CD4+ and CD8+ cells. Researchers reported that healthy donors averaged approximately 10 million reads for CD4+ cells. Study-wide results and limits: No significant difference in CD8+ Simpson's diversity was found between patients and controls. Patients and controls shared around 30 CD8+ CDR3 sequences.

The length of the CDR3 is 16 residues. Germline CDR1 SGHVS, CDR2 FQNEAQ. Trimming cost V 3 bases and J 10 bases; bases outside gene matches: 9. This clonotype has only one observation. Its antigen is undetermined. CDR3 and TCR beta VDJ profiling relied on a genomic DNA template. MiXCR, applied by TCRdb to the reads, yields one record per CDR3 protein. The data hold approximately 170,000 distinct CDR3 sequences, with about 60% observed a single time. V gene TRBV7-8 combines with J gene TRBJ1-6, with 10 bases identical to TRBD1. The receptor was derived from a human donor in good health. The sample was sorted CD4+, CD8+, or CD8+CD57+ T cells (not recorded which) from PBMCs. The CDR3 here is CASSFRDRGVGSPLHF. In DNA, the CDR3 is TGTGCCAGCAGCTTCCGGGACAGGGGAGTGGGATCACCCCTCCACTTT.